Each of the 10 T cell receptor beta chains below was sequenced from the same sample in a study of spatial heterogeneity in lung cancer. Time point: sample taken at primary tumor resection. No cells were sorted before sequencing. The whole RNA sequenced was extracted from tumor, nontumor lung or frozen PBMC. TCRdb reanalysed the 5' RACE reads using MiXCR and keeps one entry per CDR3 protein. The sample includes some 11,000 distinct CDR3 sequences, around 9.3% seen only once; the top ten take roughly a quarter. Sequenced here: PBMCs, sampled at surgery. These receptors all stem from a male donor with early-stage non-small cell lung cancer.

By proportion, this clonotype is medium-sized. The V gene is TRBV19, the J gene TRBJ1-5; 9 bases map to TRBD1. In germline, CDR1 is LNHDA, CDR2 SQIVND (reference sequence). V lost 1 base, J lost 4 bases, and 2 bases stayed unmatched. CDR3 size: 15 residues. The CDR3 sequence: CASSIGGTGNQPQHF. DNA for the CDR3: TGTGCCAGTAGTATAGGGGGGACAGGGAATCAGCCCCAGCATTTT.

This clonotype has ten or more counts. This chain links TRBV5-4 with TRBJ2-3; D remains ambiguous. Trimming pared 4 bases from V and 1 base from J, leaving 10 bases between. Germline V gene data show CDR1 as SGHNT and CDR2 as YYREEE (reference sequence). CDR3 length equals 14 residues. The CDR3 here is CASSVSMGTDTQYF. The CDR3 DNA reads TGTGCCAGCAGCGTTAGTATGGGCACAGATACGCAGTATTTT.

This clonotype was seen repeatedly, ten times or more. The chain uses TRBV4-1 and TRBJ2-3, with 7 bases matching TRBD2. This CDR3 spans 15 amino acids. Germline assignment: CDR1 MGHRA and CDR2 YSYEKL. The ends lost 2 bases at V and 1 base at J; junction bases unmatched: 3. CDR3 amino acids: CASSQTGLRTDTQYF. The DNA for the CDR3 is TGCGCCAGCAGCCAAACGGGACTACGCACAGATACGCAGTATTTT.

This clonotype showed up many times. This chain links TRBV14 with TRBJ1-4; tentative D call: TRBD1 (5 bases). The CDR3 consists of 15 residues. The ends were cut back, 4 bases at V and 5 bases at J, with 14 bases in the middle. In germline, CDR1 is SGHDN, CDR2 FVKESK. DNA of the CDR3: TGTGCCAGCAGCCCTCAAAGGGGATACAATGAAAAACTGTTTTTT. Its protein is CASSPQRGYNEKLFF.

The table lists this clonotype with many counts. The V call is TRBV3-1, the J call TRBJ1-1; no definite D call. Germline loops: CDR1 LGHDT, CDR2 YNNKEL (reference sequence). The V gene lost 2 bases and the J gene lost 8 bases, with 6 bases spanning the gap. CDR3 length: 11 residues. CDR3 in amino acids: CASSQTSEAFF. Here the CDR3 DNA reads TGTGCCAGCAGCCAAACTTCAGAAGCTTTCTTT.

This clonotype was detected a few times. The rearrangement uses TRBV20-1 and TRBJ1-2, with 7 bases that match TRBD1. The CDR3 spans 14 residues. Germline loops: CDR1 DFQATT, CDR2 SNEGSKA (reference sequence). V shed 0 bases, J shed 3 bases, and the junction held 4 bases outside the gene matches. The CDR3: CSARDDRVYYGYTF. In DNA form, the CDR3 reads TGCAGTGCTAGAGATGACAGGGTTTACTATGGCTACACCTTC.

In its sample, this clonotype was seen many times. The rearrangement uses TRBV15 and TRBJ1-4; 10 positions agree with TRBD1. CDR1 and CDR2 from the germline V gene are LNHNV and YYDKDF (reference sequence). The length of the CDR3 is 19 residues. Trimming took 9 bases from V and 0 from J; bases not matched to a gene: 16. CDR3 sequence: CATTKGQGSRTSTNEKLFF. In DNA form, the CDR3 reads TGTGCCACTACCAAGGGACAGGGGTCAAGAACCTCAACTAATGAAAAACTGTTTTTT.

This clonotype was seen many times. This chain joins TRBV23-1 and TRBJ2-1, with 8 bases aligning to TRBD1. TRBV23-1 is an ORF for which the function is uncertain. The CDR3 runs to 14 residues. Losses at the gene ends were 2 bases for V and 10 bases for J; bases not matched to a gene: 7. The CDR3 DNA sequence: TGCGCCAGCAGTCAAATCCAGGGGGCGAGGGAGCAGTTCTTC. Translated, it gives CASSQIQGAREQFF.

This clonotype appeared many times. The CDR3 sequence: CSVLERGTEAFF. The CDR3 region has the DNA TGCAGCGTCTTAGAGAGGGGGACTGAAGCTTTCTTT. The rearrangement joins TRBV29-1 to TRBJ1-1; TRBD1 might be the D (6 bases). Germline V gene data show CDR1 as SQVTM and CDR2 as ANQGSEA. Trimming shortened V by 6 bases and J by 5 bases, and 13 bases separated the two germline ends. This CDR3 region has 12 residues. Supplemented by reference TRBV29-1 and TRBJ1-1, the full variable domain reads SAVISQKPSRDICQRGTSLTIQCQVDSQVTMMFWYRQQPGQSLTLIATANQGSEATYESGFVIDKFPISRPNLTFSTLTVSNMSPEDSSIYLCSVLERGTEAFFGQGTRLTVV.

This clonotype has a count of ten or more. The chain recombines TRBV11-3 with TRBJ2-2; D gene unclear. The CDR3 is 14 amino acids. The V end was cut by 4 bases, the J end by 6 bases, with 12 bases between. Germline values: CDR1 SGHNT, CDR2 YENEEA. The CDR3 sequence is CASSSFMGAGELFF. Written as DNA, the CDR3 is TGTGCCAGCAGCTCCTTCATGGGTGCCGGGGAGCTGTTTTTT.